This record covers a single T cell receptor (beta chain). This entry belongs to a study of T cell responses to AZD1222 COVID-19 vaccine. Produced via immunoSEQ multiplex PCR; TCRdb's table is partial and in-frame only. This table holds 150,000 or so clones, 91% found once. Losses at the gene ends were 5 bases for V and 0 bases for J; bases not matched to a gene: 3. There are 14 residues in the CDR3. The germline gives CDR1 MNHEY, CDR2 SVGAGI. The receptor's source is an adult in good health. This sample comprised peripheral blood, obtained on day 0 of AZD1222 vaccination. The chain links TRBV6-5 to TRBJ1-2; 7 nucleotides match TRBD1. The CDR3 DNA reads TGTGCCAGCAGTACAGGGGCCACTAACTATGGCTACACCTTC. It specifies CASSTGATNYGYTF.